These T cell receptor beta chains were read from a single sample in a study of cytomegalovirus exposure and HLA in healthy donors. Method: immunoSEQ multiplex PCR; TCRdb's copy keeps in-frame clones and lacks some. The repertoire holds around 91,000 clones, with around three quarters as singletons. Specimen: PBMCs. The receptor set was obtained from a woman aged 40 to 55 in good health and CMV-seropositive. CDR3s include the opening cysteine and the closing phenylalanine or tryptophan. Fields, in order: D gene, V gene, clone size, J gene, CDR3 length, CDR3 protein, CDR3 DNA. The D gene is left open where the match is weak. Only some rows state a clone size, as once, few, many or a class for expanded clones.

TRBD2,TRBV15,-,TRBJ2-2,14,CATRTSGSPGELFF,TGTGCCACCCGGACTAGCGGGAGCCCCGGGGAGCTGTTTTTT
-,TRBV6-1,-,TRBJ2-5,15,CASSETWATQETQYF,TGTGCCAGCAGTGAAACTTGGGCCACGCAAGAGACCCAGTACTTC
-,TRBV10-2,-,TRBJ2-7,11,CASSSTYEQYF,TGCGCCAGCAGTTCCACCTACGAGCAGTACTTC
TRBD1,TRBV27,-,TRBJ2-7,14,CASSFAGTVYEQYF,TGTGCCAGCAGTTTCGCCGGGACAGTCTACGAGCAGTACTTC
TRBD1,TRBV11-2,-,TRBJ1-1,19,CASSLRPGQGAQRYTEAFF,TGTGCCAGCAGCCTCAGACCGGGACAGGGGGCGCAGAGGTACACTGAAGCTTTCTTT
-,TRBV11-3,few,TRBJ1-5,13,CASSLASNQPQHF,TGTGCCAGCAGCTTAGCGAGCAATCAGCCCCAGCATTTT
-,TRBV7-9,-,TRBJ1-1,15,CASSLESRGASEAFF,TGTGCCAGCAGCTTAGAGAGCAGGGGTGCGTCTGAAGCTTTCTTT
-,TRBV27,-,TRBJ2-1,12,CASSLGRNEQFF,TGTGCCAGCAGTTTAGGGCGAAATGAGCAGTTCTTC
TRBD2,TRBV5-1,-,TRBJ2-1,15,CASSRGGIGYNEQFF,TGCGCCAGCAGCCGGGGAGGGATAGGGTACAATGAGCAGTTCTTC
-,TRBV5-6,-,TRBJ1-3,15,CASSLLTGSGNTIYF,TGTGCCAGCAGCTTGTTGACAGGATCTGGAAACACCATATATTTT
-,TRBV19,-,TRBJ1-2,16,CASSIDHDSGGSGYTF,TGTGCCAGTAGTATAGATCATGACTCCGGCGGGAGTGGCTACACCTTC
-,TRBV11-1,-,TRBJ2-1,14,CASRGFGGNNEQFF,TGTGCCTCGCGGGGCTTTGGGGGAAACAATGAGCAGTTCTTC
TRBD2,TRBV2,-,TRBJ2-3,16,CASHPSGTKSTDTQYF,TGTGCCAGCCACCCTAGCGGGACCAAAAGCACAGATACGCAGTATTTT
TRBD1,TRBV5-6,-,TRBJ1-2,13,CASSGTVYYGYTF,TGTGCCAGCAGCGGGACAGTATACTATGGCTACACCTTC
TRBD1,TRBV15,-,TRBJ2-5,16,CATSRDPGTGVETQYF,TGTGCCACCAGCAGGGACCCCGGGACAGGGGTAGAGACCCAGTACTTC
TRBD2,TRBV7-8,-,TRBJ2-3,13,CASSLKLAGGLRF,TGTGCCAGCAGCTTGAAACTAGCGGGAGGCTTACGTTTT
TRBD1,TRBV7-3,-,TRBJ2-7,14,CASSEGTGGYEQYF,TGTGCCAGCAGCGAAGGGACAGGGGGGTACGAGCAGTACTTC